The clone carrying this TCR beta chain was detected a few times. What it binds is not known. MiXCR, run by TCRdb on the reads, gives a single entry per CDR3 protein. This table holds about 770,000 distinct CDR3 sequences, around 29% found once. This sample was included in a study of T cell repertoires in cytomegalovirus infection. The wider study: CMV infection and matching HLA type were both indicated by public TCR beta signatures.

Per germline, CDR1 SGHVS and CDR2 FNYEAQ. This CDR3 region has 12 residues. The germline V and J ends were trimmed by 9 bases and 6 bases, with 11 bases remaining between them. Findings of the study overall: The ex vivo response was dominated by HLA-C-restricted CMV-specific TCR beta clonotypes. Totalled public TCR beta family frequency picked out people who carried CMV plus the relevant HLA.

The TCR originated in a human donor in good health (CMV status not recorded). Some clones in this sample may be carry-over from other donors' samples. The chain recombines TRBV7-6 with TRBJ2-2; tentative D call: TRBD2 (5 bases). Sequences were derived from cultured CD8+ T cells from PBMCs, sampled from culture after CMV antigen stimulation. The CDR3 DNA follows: TGTGCCAGTCCCCGGGGAGCCGGGGAGCTGTTTTTT. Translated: CASPRGAGELFF.